Sequencing of this T cell receptor beta chain was carried out in a study of radiotherapy plus CTLA-4 blockade in lung cancer. Germline V gene sequence: CDR1 SNHLY, CDR2 FYNNEI. V was clipped by 6 bases and J by 0 bases; unmatched bases: 5. This CDR3 region has 15 residues. Sequencing used immunoSEQ multiplex PCR; TCRdb keeps in-frame clones, though not all of them. The sample includes 81,000 or so clones, about 80% seen only once; the top ten take about 15%. In the case of this clone: What it recognizes is unknown.

Study findings and constraints: Reported findings show early blood T cell clone dynamics, with interferon-beta, best predicted response. Expansion of tumor-derived TCR clones was observed in blood after radiotherapy plus ipilimumab.

The input for sequencing was peripheral blood, taken from a patient treated with radiotherapy plus ipilimumab. The V call is TRBV2, the J call TRBJ2-7; 10 nucleotides line up with TRBD1. This sequence was found in a human donor with non-small cell lung cancer that progressed on radiotherapy plus ipilimumab. The CDR3 DNA reads as TGTGCCAGCAGCCCCGGGACAGGGGCCTCCTACGAGCAGTACTTC. Residues: CASSPGTGASYEQYF.